This entry concerns a single T cell receptor beta chain. Random hexamers primed reverse transcription of about 0.5 to 1 ug RNA. Amplification of TCR beta CDR3 across 54 Vbeta and 13 Jbeta was performed with immunoSEQ multiplex PCR. TCRdb called the immunoSEQ multiplex PCR reads again in MiXCR, with one record for every CDR3 protein. The table has under 200,000 distinct CDR3 sequences, about 90% seen once. This CDR3 is built from 13 residues. The V segment lost 10 bases and the J segment 6 bases; nucleotides outside the gene matches: 8. CDR1 MNHNY and CDR2 SVGAGI come from the germline V gene (reference sequence). These data originate in a study of CD8 T cells in Susac syndrome.

The chain couples TRBV6-6 to TRBJ2-7, with 11 bases identical to TRBD1. This sequence was found in a human donor in good health. Source material: CD4+ T cells from PBMCs. This chain's CDR3 is CATRGTGGSEQYF. The DNA for the CDR3 is TGTGCCACCAGAGGGACAGGGGGATCCGAGCAGTACTTC.